These 28 T cell receptor beta chains were sequenced from one sample in a study of Ad26.COV2.S vaccination and SARS-CoV-2 variants. Treatment meaning: roughly 19 received Ad26.COV2.S at low or high dose, single or two shots; five or six received placebo; per-sample allocation not given. Collection of samples fell on day 63 after the first vaccine or placebo injection. Some clones are missing from TCRdb's copy, which holds only in-frame ones; the method was immunoSEQ multiplex PCR. In the table there are about 320,000 clones, about 82% of which are singletons. Here the sequenced sample was peripheral blood, taken in a trial of Ad26.COV2.S vaccine versus placebo. These receptors all stem from a person aged 18-65 years who received the Ad26.COV2.S COVID-19 vaccine or a placebo.

This clone appeared once. CDR3: CAWGGQGPTLTDTQYF. Written as DNA, the CDR3 is TGTGCCTGGGGGGGTCAGGGTCCGACCCTCACAGATACGCAGTATTTT. The chain recombines TRBV30 with TRBJ2-3, with D perhaps TRBD1 or TRBD2 (5 bases each). Germline V gives CDR1 GTSNPN, CDR2 SVGIG (reference sequence). V was shortened by 5 bases and J by 2 bases, with 20 bases between the two germline ends. The CDR3 runs 16 residues.

This clone has a handful of counts. The chain joins TRBV11-2 to TRBJ2-7, with TRBD2 as a possible D gene (6 bases). The germline gives CDR1 SGHAT, CDR2 FQNNGV. This CDR3 contains 13 residues. V gave up 7 bases and J gave up 5 bases, with 15 bases separating them. The CDR3 here is CASTFRRGDEQYF. The DNA for the CDR3 is TGTGCCAGCACCTTCAGGCGGGGTGACGAGCAGTACTTC.

V is TRBV18 and J is TRBJ1-2; 7 positions agree with TRBD1. Germline CDR1 and CDR2: KGHSH and LQKENI. The CDR3 length is 14 residues. V trimming: 3 bases; J trimming: 4 bases; junction bases outside the gene matches: 5. This chain's CDR3 is CASSPGTASYGYTF. CDR3 DNA: TGTGCCAGCTCACCGGGGACAGCCAGCTATGGCTACACCTTC.

The chain couples TRBV7-2 to TRBJ1-1, with a possible D match to TRBD1 (5 bases). V was shortened by 0 bases and J by 1 base, with 18 bases between the two germline ends. CDR3 length: 18 residues. Germline CDR1 and CDR2: SGHTA and FQGNSA. The CDR3 here is CASSLAFMNPQGNTEAFF. For the CDR3, the DNA is TGTGCCAGCAGCTTAGCATTTATGAACCCCCAGGGGAACACTGAAGCTTTCTTT.

The chain uses TRBV3-1 (or the pseudogene TRBV3-2) and TRBJ2-3; no firm D call. The V and J ends lost 0 bases and 2 bases respectively, with 9 bases between them. Germline lookup yields CDR1 LGHDT and CDR2 YNNKEL (reference sequence). CDR3 length equals 15 residues. The CDR3, as DNA: TGTGCCAGCAGCCAAGATGGTAACCCCACAGATACGCAGTATTTT. Its translation is CASSQDGNPTDTQYF.

The genes are TRBV3-1 (or the pseudogene TRBV3-2) and TRBJ2-1; D not certain. Germline V gene data show CDR1 as LGHDT and CDR2 as YNNKEL (reference sequence). V gave up 0 bases and J gave up 3 bases, with 15 bases separating them. The CDR3 is 17 amino acids. The CDR3 loop is CASSQEIWAENYNEQFF. CDR3 DNA sequence: TGTGCCAGCAGCCAAGAAATTTGGGCGGAGAACTACAATGAGCAGTTCTTC.

This sequence joins TRBV9 and TRBJ1-6; 7 bases line up with TRBD1. There are 19 residues in the CDR3. Losses at the gene ends were 4 bases for V and 0 bases for J; bases not matched to a gene: 13. Germline V CDR1 and CDR2: SGDLS, YYNGEE. The CDR3 coding sequence is TGTGCCAGCAGCCCCACCGGGACAGCTTCCTCCTCCTATAATTCACCCCTCCACTTT. Translating it yields CASSPTGTASSSYNSPLHF. Based on the CDR3 plus reference TRBV9 and TRBJ1-6, the full variable domain is DSGVTQTPKHLITATGQRVTLRCSPRSGDLSVYWYQQSLDQGLQFLIQYYNGEERAKGNILERFSAQQFPDLHSELNLSSLELGDSALYFCASSPTGTASSSYNSPLHFGNGTRLTVT.

This chain joins TRBV6-2 or TRBV6-3 and TRBJ1-5; 7 bases are shared with TRBD1. V dropped 8 bases and J dropped 2; count of bases not matched to a gene: 9. This CDR3 comprises 15 residues. Per the germline V gene, CDR1 is MNHEY and CDR2 is SVGEGT. CDR3 amino acids: CASGLTGARNQPQHF. CDR3 nucleotide sequence: TGTGCCAGCGGTTTAACAGGGGCCCGCAATCAGCCCCAGCATTTT.

The chain recombines TRBV2 with TRBJ2-6; D remains unclear. CDR3 length: 13 amino acids. CDR1 and CDR2 from the germline V gene are SNHLY and FYNNEI. Trimming shortened V by 7 bases and J by 0 bases, and 4 bases separated the two germline ends. The CDR3 DNA reads as TGTGCCAGCAAAATCTCTGGGGCCAACGTCCTGACTTTC. Protein product: CASKISGANVLTF.

As to this clone: This sample also contains other DNA sequences that code for the same CDR3. This sequence joins TRBV30 and TRBJ1-5; D perhaps matches TRBD1 (6 bases). V shed 1 base and J shed 0 bases, with 16 bases lying between them. The CDR3 runs to 17 residues. The V gene's germline CDR1 is GTSNPN and CDR2 SVGIG (reference sequence). The CDR3 reads CAWSARGRGDSNQPQHF. Here the CDR3 DNA reads TGTGCCTGGAGTGCCCGGGGCAGGGGAGATAGCAATCAGCCCCAGCATTTT.

This clone was seen more than once but under ten times. This chain links TRBV7-2 with TRBJ1-6; D is perhaps TRBD1 (5 bases). Trimming cost V 5 bases and J 4 bases, with 12 bases left between them. Germline V gene sequence: CDR1 SGHTA, CDR2 FQGNSA. This CDR3 has 15 amino acids. The CDR3 loop reads CASSLTSGYNSPLHF. CDR3 nucleotides: TGTGCCAGCAGCCTGACATCAGGGTATAATTCACCCCTCCACTTT.

CDR3 bases: TGTGCCAGCAGTGAATTGGGACAGGGATACGAGCAGTACTTC. It specifies CASSELGQGYEQYF. V gene TRBV6-1 combines with J gene TRBJ2-7, with 9 bases aligning to TRBD1. Germline CDR1 and CDR2: MNHNS and SASEGT. The CDR3 is 14 amino acids. The J segment lost 4 bases and the V segment lost 2 bases, leaving 3 bases of the junction unmatched.

V and J are TRBV4-1 and TRBJ1-2; 8 positions match TRBD1. The J segment lost 6 bases and the V segment lost 4 bases, leaving 7 bases of the junction unmatched. The germline gives CDR1 MGHRA, CDR2 YSYEKL. The CDR3 consists of 14 residues. CDR3 in amino acids: CASSPGQAGHGYTF. In nucleotides, the CDR3 is TGCGCCAGCAGCCCGGGACAGGCGGGACATGGCTACACCTTC.

This chain connects TRBV3-1 (or the pseudogene TRBV3-2) to TRBJ1-2; TRBD1 agrees at 9 bases. J lost 4 bases, V lost 3 bases, and 3 bases had no gene match. Germline assignment: CDR1 LGHDT and CDR2 YNNKEL (reference sequence). The CDR3 consists of 14 residues. CDR3 loop: CASSHGGQGYGYTF. CDR3 bases: TGTGCCAGCAGCCACGGGGGACAGGGCTATGGCTACACCTTC.

This CDR3 reads CASSLDQTQYF. DNA of the CDR3: TGTGCCAGCAGTTTAGATCAGACCCAGTACTTC. The V gene is TRBV12-3 or TRBV12-4, the J gene TRBJ2-5; D ambiguous. With 1 base removed from V and 6 bases from J, the gap between germline ends came to 3 bases. There are 11 residues in the CDR3.

The chain couples TRBV7-2 to TRBJ1-2; TRBD1 agrees at 7 bases. The CDR3 contains 14 residues. Germline V gene data show CDR1 as SGHTA and CDR2 as FQGNSA. Unmatched junction bases numbered 7, after V lost 4 bases and J lost 5 bases. CDR3 in DNA: TGTGCCAGCAGCTCAGGGACAGTTACGTATGGCTACACCTTC. The encoded protein is CASSSGTVTYGYTF.

This chain links TRBV9 with TRBJ1-2; D gene unclear. Trimming took 3 bases from V and 8 from J, leaving 17 bases between them. CDR1 and CDR2 (germline): SGDLS, YYNGEE. This CDR3 comprises 14 residues. CDR3 sequence: CASSGERTASGYTF. DNA of the CDR3: TGTGCCAGCAGCGGTGAACGGACCGCTTCGGGCTACACCTTC.

The chain uses TRBV7-2 and TRBJ2-7, with TRBD1 as a possible D gene (5 bases). Germline CDR1 is SGHTA and CDR2 is FQGNSA. The CDR3 consists of 14 residues. The V and J ends lost 1 base and 3 bases respectively, with 10 bases between them. The CDR3 loop is CASSLVTGYYEQYF. The CDR3 DNA follows: TGTGCCAGCAGCTTAGTTACAGGCTACTACGAGCAGTACTTC.

The chain recombines TRBV18 with TRBJ1-1; D is possibly TRBD1 (5 bases). Trimming shortened V by 6 bases and J by 5 bases, and 16 bases separated the two germline ends. The germline CDR1 and CDR2 sequences are KGHSH and LQKENI. CDR3 length: 14 amino acids. The CDR3 coding sequence is TGTGCCAGCTCCATCGGGACGCTACGGACTGAAGCTTTCTTT. It encodes CASSIGTLRTEAFF.

Only one count was recorded for this clone. The chain couples TRBV5-6 to TRBJ1-6; D is unresolved. V dropped 2 bases and J dropped 4 bases, with 13 bases sitting between them. The germline V gene has CDR1 SGHDT and CDR2 YYEEEE. CDR3 length equals 16 residues. CDR3 residues: CASSFVAGKYNSPLHF. DNA for the CDR3: TGTGCCAGCAGCTTCGTAGCAGGAAAGTATAATTCACCCCTCCACTTT. Drawing the rest from reference TRBV5-6 and TRBJ1-6, the complete variable domain is DAGVTQSPTHLIKTRGQQVTLRCSPKSGHDTVSWYQQALGQGPQFIFQYYEEEERQRGNFPDRFSGHQFPNYSSELNVNALLLGDSALYLCASSFVAGKYNSPLHFGNGTRLTVT.

The rearrangement joins TRBV27 to TRBJ1-2; D may be TRBD1 (5 bases). Germline CDR1 reads MNHEY; CDR2 reads SMNVEV (reference sequence). The V end lost 8 bases, the J end lost 4 bases, and 20 bases lay between the germline ends. CDR3 length: 15 residues. The CDR3 spells CASLDPRGGLYGYTF. DNA for the CDR3: TGTGCCAGCTTAGACCCACGGGGGGGACTCTATGGCTACACCTTC.

The chain uses TRBV6-5 and TRBJ2-2; 7 bases match TRBD2. Germline trimming cut 2 bases from V and 4 bases from J; bases unmatched to any gene: 7. The CDR3 is 16 amino acids. Germline V gene data show CDR1 as MNHEY and CDR2 as SVGAGI. CDR3 loop: CASSYTRDYPTGELFF. CDR3 nucleotide sequence: TGTGCCAGCAGTTACACCCGGGACTACCCCACCGGGGAGCTGTTTTTT.

The chain recombines TRBV2 with TRBJ1-1, with 8 bases identical to TRBD1. CDR1 and CDR2 (germline): SNHLY, FYNNEI. Trimming removed 3 bases from V and 6 bases from J; junction bases left unmatched: 3. CDR3 length: 13 amino acids. CDR3 in DNA: TGTGCCAGCAGTGAGGCAGGGGGCTCTGAAGCTTTCTTT. Protein: CASSEAGGSEAFF.

V is TRBV6-2 or TRBV6-3 and J is TRBJ2-2; the match to TRBD1 covers 11 bases. This CDR3 spans 20 amino acids. The germline CDR1 and CDR2 sequences are MNHEY and SVGEGT. V shed 5 bases and J 5 bases; nucleotides not matched to a gene: 19. The CDR3 loop is CASSPELPGTGGSRTGELFF. The CDR3 DNA is TGTGCCAGCAGTCCAGAACTCCCTGGGACAGGGGGAAGCAGGACCGGGGAGCTGTTTTTT.

The chain is built from TRBV6-5 and TRBJ2-3, with D perhaps TRBD1 (5 bases). The CDR3 length is 15 residues. V lost 6 bases and J 1 base, leaving 14 bases between the germline ends. CDR1 and CDR2 (germline): MNHEY, SVGAGI. The CDR3 DNA is TGTGCCAGCAGACAAAATACAGGTCGCACAGATACGCAGTATTTT. This encodes CASRQNTGRTDTQYF.

J is TRBJ2-7 and V is TRBV4-1, with D unresolved. Germline assignment: CDR1 MGHRA and CDR2 YSYEKL. The CDR3 extends over 16 amino acids. Trimming removed 1 base from V and 2 bases from J, with 15 bases in between. This chain's CDR3 is CASSQVPLRSTYEQYF. DNA of the CDR3: TGCGCCAGCAGCCAAGTCCCCCTCAGGAGTACCTACGAGCAGTACTTC.

V and J are TRBV2 and TRBJ2-2, with 9 positions matching TRBD1. V dropped 8 bases and J dropped 4; count of bases not matched to a gene: 8. Germline assignment: CDR1 SNHLY and CDR2 FYNNEI. The CDR3 contains 15 residues. The CDR3 region is CASLRDREITGELFF. CDR3 DNA sequence: TGTGCCAGCCTCCGGGACAGGGAAATCACCGGGGAGCTGTTTTTT. Full variable domain (rest looked up from reference TRBV2 and TRBJ2-2): EPEVTQTPSHQVTQMGQEVILRCVPISNHLYFYWYRQILGQKVEFLVSFYNNEISEKSEIFDDQFSVERPDGSNFTLKIRSTKLEDSAMYFCASLRDREITGELFFGEGSRLTVL.

This chain links TRBV5-6 with TRBJ1-6, with D maybe TRBD1 (5 bases). This CDR3 comprises 15 residues. Germline-derived CDR1 and CDR2 are SGHDT and YYEEEE. V was cut by 0 bases and J by 7 bases, with 11 bases left in between. The CDR3: CASSLGAGRNSPLHF. The CDR3 DNA reads TGTGCCAGCAGCTTGGGGGCAGGGAGGAATTCACCCCTCCACTTT.